This T cell receptor beta chain was found in a study of human T cells and chemical hapten exposure. Study-level information: Patch testing was performed with 0.01% DPC on the upper back, with reading at 6 days. Study outcomes and limitations: Patch test score rose with PT1 expanded TCRs, significant at 8, 16, 32, not 4. Sensitizing to DPC left TCRs with a frequency above 1 in 1000 unaltered.

This clonotype has a count of ten or more. Its antigen remains unknown. Each CDR3 protein is one row after TCRdb ran MiXCR on the RACE reads. This sample carries about 350,000 distinct CDR3 sequences, over 6% of them seen once, and the ten largest clones take less than 6.5%. Germline CDR1 and CDR2: MNHEY and SMNVEV (reference sequence). This CDR3 has 14 residues. V lost 6 bases and J lost 3; bases outside the gene matches: 4. Noted time point: patch test 2, 6 weeks after DPC sensitization. Treatment noted: therapeutic diphenylcyclopropenone sensitization with weekly scalp DPC. The chain is built from TRBV27 and TRBJ1-4; TRBD1 matches at 7 bases. Sample: whole blood, taken in connection with sensitization to the hapten diphenylcyclopropenone (DPC). The clonotype originates from a woman under 30 with alopecia areata. Some clones in this sample may be carry-over from other donors' samples. CDR3: CASRQGSPNEKLFF. CDR3 nucleotide sequence: TGTGCCAGCAGACAGGGGTCTCCTAATGAAAAACTGTTTTTT. Drawing the rest from reference TRBV27 and TRBJ1-4, the complete variable domain is EAQVTQNPRYLITVTGKKLTVTCSQNMNHEYMSWYRQDPGLGLRQIYYSMNVEVTDKGDVPEGYKVSRKEKRNFPLILESPSPNQTSLYFCASRQGSPNEKLFFGSGTQLSVL.